This T cell receptor (beta chain) was identified during a study of blood T cell repertoires in COVID-19. V lost 5 bases to trimming and J lost 10 bases; unmatched junction nucleotides: 5. The V gene's germline CDR1 is SGHVS and CDR2 FQNEAQ. This CDR3 comprises 12 residues. TCRdb's table, derived via immunoSEQ multiplex PCR, lists solely in-frame clones and lacks some. The sample includes 110,000 or so clones, about 87% seen only once; the top ten take approximately 4.5%. The TCR sequence derives from a woman aged 45 to 65 with acute or convalescent COVID-19. The gene calls are TRBV7-8 and TRBJ2-1, with TRBD1 matching 7 bases. The material sequenced was peripheral blood. CDR3 sequence reads: CASSLTGYEQFF. The CDR3 DNA reads as TGTGCCAGCAGCCTGACAGGGTACGAGCAGTTCTTC.